The rows below give T cell receptor beta chains drawn from one sample of a study of shared clonotypes between healthy human individuals. Only in-frame clones appear in the TCRdb table, and some are missing; sequencing was by immunoSEQ multiplex PCR. The table has about 1 million clones, 65% to 75% seen once; the top ten hold nearly 1.5%. The sample was memory CD4+ T cells sorted from blood. These TCRs come from a man younger than 35 in good health. Each CDR3 is given with its conserved first and last residue. The D gene is left open where the match is weak. Size tells how often a clone was seen (once, few, many) or the class of an expanded clone, and some rows leave it out.

>-|TRBV6-1|TRBJ1-3|once
TGTGCCAGCAGGCACCGGGGGGCTGGAAACACCATATATTTT
CASRHRGAGNTIYF
>-|TRBV5-1|TRBJ2-1|-
TGCGCCAGCAGCTTTGAAGGCAATGAGCAGTTCTTC
CASSFEGNEQFF
>-|TRBV19|TRBJ1-2|once
TGTGCCAGTCTCCCTGCCGGGACATCCTATGGCTACACCTTC
CASLPAGTSYGYTF
>-|TRBV2|TRBJ1-3|many
TGTGCCAGCAGTGCTTCTGGAAACACCATATATTTT
CASSASGNTIYF
>-|TRBV2|TRBJ1-5|few
TGTGCCAGCAAAATAGCGGACAGACCTAATCAGCCCCAGCATTTT
CASKIADRPNQPQHF
>-|TRBV19|TRBJ2-2|-
TGTGCCAGTAGTACCGGGACACCTAACACCGGGGAGCTGTTTTTT
CASSTGTPNTGELFF
>-|TRBV10-3|TRBJ2-3|-
TGTGCCATCAGTGGTGGGAGTACAGATACGCAGTATTTT
CAISGGSTDTQYF
>TRBD2|TRBV27|TRBJ2-5|-
TGTGCCAGCAGTTTTGGGGGACTAGCGGGAGGGGTGCAGTACTTC
CASSFGGLAGGVQYF
>-|TRBV30|TRBJ1-6|-
TGTGCCTGGACAGGAGAAGTCTATTCACCCCTCCACTTT
CAWTGEVYSPLHF
>-|TRBV18|TRBJ1-5|-
TGTGCCAGCTCACCTGGGGGGATTACTAATCAGCCCCAGCATTTT
CASSPGGITNQPQHF
>-|TRBV2|TRBJ1-1|-
TGTGCCAGCAGTGAGAGCAGGGTAGAAGCTTTCTTT
CASSESRVEAFF
>TRBD2|TRBV4-1|TRBJ2-5|-
TGCGCCAGCAGCCAAGGCGCGGGCGGGGGTGGAGAGACCCAGTACTTC
CASSQGAGGGGETQYF
>-|TRBV7-9|TRBJ2-5|once
TGTGCCAGCAGCTTATGGGCACCCGAGCGAGAGACCCAGTACTTC
CASSLWAPERETQYF
>TRBD1|TRBV19|TRBJ1-4|-
TGTGCCAGTAAGCTAACAGGGGGCGCTGAGGAAAAACTGTTTTTT
CASKLTGGAEEKLFF
>-|TRBV10-3|TRBJ2-6|-
TGTGCCATCAGTGAGGCAGTTGGGGCCAACGTCCTGACTTTC
CAISEAVGANVLTF
>-|TRBV5-4|TRBJ1-5|once
TGTGCCAGCAGCTTGGAAAGCAATCAGCCCCAGCATTTT
CASSLESNQPQHF
>-|TRBV7-2|TRBJ2-7|-
TGTGCCAGCAGCGGAACCACTAAACACTACGAGCAGTACTTC
CASSGTTKHYEQYF
>-|TRBV19|TRBJ1-6|-
TGTGCCAGCCAGGATACTTGGGGTTCACCCCTCCACTTT
CASQDTWGSPLHF
>TRBD1|TRBV18|TRBJ1-1|-
TGTGCCAGCTCACCCGGGGGACAGGGCTCGAACACTGAAGCTTTCTTT
CASSPGGQGSNTEAFF
>-|TRBV6-1|TRBJ1-1|few
TGTGCCAGCATCCCAGGGGCCGGCCAACGAGCTTTCTTT
CASIPGAGQRAFF
>TRBD1|TRBV7-2|TRBJ2-5|-
TGTGCCAGCAGCGCGGGACAGGGGTTAAGGGACCAGTACTTC
CASSAGQGLRDQYF
>-|TRBV7-9|TRBJ2-3|-
TGTGCCAGCAGCCCAGCTGGGGGCACAGATACGCAGTATTTT
CASSPAGGTDTQYF
>TRBD2|TRBV2|TRBJ2-1|-
TGTGCCAGCGGACTAGCGGGAGCCTACAATGAGCAGTTCTTC
CASGLAGAYNEQFF
>TRBD1|TRBV5-1|TRBJ1-2|-
TGCGCCAGCAGCTTGGTTGGGACAGGGTTTTATGGCTACACCTTC
CASSLVGTGFYGYTF
>-|TRBV30|TRBJ2-3|-
TGTGCCTGGTCCCTACAGGGAGATACGCAGTATTTT
CAWSLQGDTQYF
>-|TRBV19|TRBJ1-2|-
TGTGCCAGTAGCGTTACCCGGAGCAACTATGGCTACACCTTC
CASSVTRSNYGYTF
>TRBD1|TRBV19|TRBJ2-4|once
TGTGCCAGTAGTGCTCAACAGGGGATGGTAGCCAAAAACATTCAGTACTTC
CASSAQQGMVAKNIQYF
>TRBD1|TRBV6-6|TRBJ1-5|few
TGTGCCAGCACGGGACAGGGGCTGGGTCAGCCCCAGCATTTT
CASTGQGLGQPQHF
>TRBD1|TRBV5-1|TRBJ2-2|-
TGCGCCAGCAGCACGGGACAGGGGAAGGGGGAGCTGTTTTTT
CASSTGQGKGELFF
>-|TRBV5-5|TRBJ1-2|once
TGTGCCAGCTCGTGGGCAAATGGCTACACCTTC
CASSWANGYTF
>-|TRBV11-2|TRBJ1-6|-
TGTGCCAGCAGCCCGCAATCGGGTTCACCCCTCCACTTT
CASSPQSGSPLHF
>-|TRBV12-2|TRBJ2-7|-
TGTGCAAGTCGCTTAGCCGAAGCGGGAGCCGGCCACGAGCAGTACTTC
CASRLAEAGAGHEQYF
>-|TRBV11-2|TRBJ2-2|-
TGTGCCAGCAGCTCCCAGGGGGGAGGGGCCGGGGAGCTGTTTTTT
CASSSQGGGAGELFF
>-|TRBV5-6|TRBJ1-1|-
TGTGCCAGCAGCTTGCGGGGGCCGAGTACTGAAGCTTTCTTT
CASSLRGPSTEAFF
>TRBD1|TRBV5-1|TRBJ2-7|-
TGCGCCAGCAGCTCGGGACAGGGGGCGCGATACGAGCAGTACTTC
CASSSGQGARYEQYF
>-|TRBV28|TRBJ1-5|-
TGTGCCAGCAACTTTTGGGGTGCTGGCAATCAGCCCCAGCATTTT
CASNFWGAGNQPQHF